A single sample is the source of the 20 T cell receptor beta chains below, sequenced in a study of blood T cells in healthy people across ages. Using a J-beta primer mix together with a sample-barcoded 5' primer, a second PCR was run for about 7 to 12 cycles. In TCRdb, the 5' RACE reads were re-called with MiXCR into one record per CDR3 protein. The sample gives over a million distinct CDR3 sequences, around 43% of which show up once; around 18% is in the top ten. Sequenced: blood. These receptors came from an older woman in good health.

Written as DNA, the CDR3 is TGTGCCAGCAGTTTATACAGTGGAGAGACCCAGTACTTC. Amino acid sequence: CASSLYSGETQYF. The chain carries TRBV28 and TRBJ2-5; D is unclear. The V and J ends lost 1 base and 4 bases respectively, with 7 bases between them. This CDR3 is built from 13 residues. Germline V gene lookup returns CDR1 MDHEN and CDR2 SYDVKM.

The chain carries TRBV4-2 and TRBJ2-5; 8 bases fit TRBD1. Matching the DNA end better, TRBJ2-7 makes the J call doubtful. CDR3 length equals 13 residues. Germline V CDR1 and CDR2: LGHNA, YNFKEQ. The CDR3 region is CASSRQGASEQYF. The CDR3 region has the DNA TGTGCCAGCAGCCGGCAGGGGGCCAGCGAGCAGTACTTC.

This chain uses TRBV20-1 with TRBJ2-5; no clear D. Germline CDR1 and CDR2: DFQATT and SNEGSKA (reference sequence). Deletions cut 0 bases from V and 5 bases from J, with 22 bases between. This CDR3 comprises 17 residues. The CDR3 DNA reads as TGCAGTGCTAGAGATTATTTCCAGGAAGGGAATATGGAGACCCAGTACTTC. This sequence encodes CSARDYFQEGNMETQYF.

This chain connects TRBV9 to TRBJ2-1; a weak D match, TRBD2 (6 bases). The CDR3 is 17 residues long. Deletions cut 4 bases from V and 9 bases from J, with 26 bases between. Germline CDR1 SGDLS, CDR2 YYNGEE. CDR3: CASSSNGLASPQFEQFF. CDR3 nucleotides: TGTGCCAGCAGCTCCAACGGCCTAGCGTCTCCACAATTTGAGCAGTTCTTC.

J is TRBJ1-5 and V is TRBV6-6, with a weak D call TRBD1 (6 bases). Trimming removed 6 bases from V and 5 bases from J, with 20 bases in between. The germline V gene has CDR1 MNHNY and CDR2 SVGAGI (reference sequence). CDR3 length: 16 residues. The CDR3 here is CASRHPGGQYYQPQHF. In nucleotides, the CDR3 is TGTGCCAGCAGGCACCCGGGAGGACAGTATTATCAGCCCCAGCATTTT.

The chain combines TRBV28 with TRBJ2-7; tentatively, D is TRBD1 (6 bases). With 4 bases removed from V and 0 bases from J, the gap between germline ends came to 16 bases. Germline V gene lookup returns CDR1 MDHEN and CDR2 SYDVKM. There are 16 residues in the CDR3. CDR3 sequence reads: CASSSSDRFRSYEQYF. CDR3 nucleotide sequence: TGTGCCAGCAGTTCCTCCGACAGGTTCCGCTCCTACGAGCAGTACTTC. The complete variable domain, with remaining parts taken from reference TRBV28 and TRBJ2-7, reads DVKVTQSSRYLVKRTGEKVFLECVQDMDHENMFWYRQDPGLGLRLIYFSYDVKMKEKGDIPEGYSVSREKKERFSLILESASTNQTSMYLCASSSSDRFRSYEQYFGPGTRLTVT.

The genes are TRBV12-3 or TRBV12-4 and TRBJ1-2; the match to TRBD1 covers 7 bases. This CDR3 has 16 residues. The V segment lost 4 bases and the J segment 1 base; nucleotides outside the gene matches: 9. CDR3 residues: CASSYGTANYNYGYTF. Written as DNA, the CDR3 is TGTGCCAGCAGTTATGGGACAGCAAACTATAACTATGGCTACACCTTC.

The chain recombines TRBV7-9 with TRBJ2-4, with TRBD2 matching 9 bases. Trimming cost V 1 base and J 7 bases; bases outside gene matches: 8. This CDR3 comprises 16 residues. CDR1 and CDR2 from the germline V gene are SEHNR and FQNEAQ (reference sequence). The CDR3 DNA follows: TGTGCCAGCAGCTTAGGAGGCGGGAGGGCCGGGAACATTCAGTACTTC. Translated, it gives CASSLGGGRAGNIQYF.

This clonotype was seen a few times. This chain joins TRBV7-2 and TRBJ2-1; maybe TRBD2 (6 bases). The CDR3 sequence is 12 residues long. Germline CDR1 SGHTA, CDR2 FQGNSA. The V and J ends lost 1 base and 12 bases respectively, with 10 bases between them. CDR3 region: CASSLDRGGQFF. Written as DNA, the CDR3 is TGTGCCAGCAGCTTAGATAGGGGAGGGCAGTTCTTC.

J is TRBJ2-5 and V is TRBV14; D is ambiguous. V was clipped by 1 base and J by 11 bases, with 11 bases between them. Germline V lookup: CDR1 SGHDN, CDR2 FVKESK. This CDR3 spans 12 amino acids. CDR3: CASSQVHNEQYF. CDR3 sequence (DNA): TGTGCCAGCAGCCAAGTCCACAATGAGCAGTACTTC. The complete variable domain, with remaining parts taken from reference TRBV14 and TRBJ2-5, reads EAGVTQFPSHSVIEKGQTVTLRCDPISGHDNLYWYRRVMGKEIKFLLHFVKESKQDESGMPNNRFLAERTGGTYSTLKVQPAELEDSGVYFCASSQVHNEQYFGPGTRLLVL.

The rearrangement joins TRBV5-1 to TRBJ2-5; D possibly matches TRBD1 or TRBD2 (6 bases each). The V end was cut by 1 base, the J end by 5 bases, with 18 bases between. Per the germline V gene, CDR1 is SGHRS and CDR2 is YFSETQ. CDR3 length: 16 amino acids. This CDR3 reads CASSLRGALGGETQYF. CDR3 bases: TGCGCCAGCAGCTTGAGGGGGGCCCTCGGGGGCGAGACCCAGTACTTC.

The genes are TRBV10-2 and TRBJ2-3; D unresolved. From germline, CDR1 is WSHSY and CDR2 SAAADI. Trimming stripped 3 bases from V and 7 bases from J, with 11 bases between. The CDR3 totals 13 residues. CDR3 sequence: CASSDQSANTQYF. The CDR3 DNA reads TGCGCCAGCAGTGATCAGAGCGCGAATACGCAGTATTTT.

The gene calls are TRBV29-1 and TRBJ1-1; D possibly corresponds to TRBD1 (5 bases). Germline assignment: CDR1 SQVTM and CDR2 ANQGSEA. V was pared by 4 bases and J by 11 bases, with 14 bases between. This CDR3 is built from 11 residues. Here the CDR3 DNA reads TGCAGCGTTGCGTCCGGGGCTTTGGCTTTCTTT. As protein: CSVASGALAFF.

This clonotype was counted between two and nine times. The chain uses TRBV12-3 or TRBV12-4 and TRBJ1-5; D remains ambiguous. V lost 5 bases to trimming and J lost 5 bases, with 7 bases between them. The length of the CDR3 is 12 residues. The CDR3 nucleotides read TGTGCCAGCAGTCCAGAGCATCAGCCCCAGCATTTT. Residues: CASSPEHQPQHF.

The chain uses TRBV3-1 and TRBJ2-4; tentatively, D is TRBD1 or TRBD2 (5 bases each). Germline CDR1 reads LGHDT; CDR2 reads YNNKEL (reference sequence). The CDR3 totals 14 residues. Trimming stripped 2 bases from V and 13 bases from J, with 18 bases between. CDR3: CASSQSRDARVQYF. As DNA, the CDR3 is TGTGCCAGCAGCCAAAGTAGGGACGCCCGGGTGCAGTACTTC.

V gene TRBV3-1 combines with J gene TRBJ2-3; D remains ambiguous. In germline, CDR1 is LGHDT, CDR2 YNNKEL (reference sequence). This CDR3 has 14 residues. Deletions cut 2 bases from V and 3 bases from J, with 9 bases between. In nucleotides, the CDR3 is TGTGCCAGCAGCCAAAACAGTTGGACAGATACGCAGTATTTT. Its translation: CASSQNSWTDTQYF.

The chain recombines TRBV12-3 or TRBV12-4 with TRBJ2-5; D is uncertain. Trimming shortened V by 3 bases and J by 0 bases, and 14 bases separated the two germline ends. The CDR3 loop spans 16 amino acids. The DNA for the CDR3 is TGTGCCAGCAGTTTTTCCCCTACAGAGTACCAAGAGACCCAGTACTTC. This encodes CASSFSPTEYQETQYF.

This clonotype was seen ten or more times. The chain has TRBV9 and TRBJ2-1; 11 bases are shared with TRBD2. Germline V CDR1 and CDR2: SGDLS, YYNGEE. V lost 0 bases, J lost 4 bases, and 6 bases stayed unmatched. The CDR3 covers 17 residues. CDR3 in amino acids: CASSVDPTSGIYNEQFF. The CDR3 bases are TGTGCCAGCAGCGTAGATCCGACTAGCGGGATTTACAATGAGCAGTTCTTC.

Points on this clonotype: The junction departs from germline at one end; a sequencing error may be responsible. The J gene is TRBJ2-5, the V gene TRBV7-9, with a possible D match to TRBD2 (6 bases). The DNA matches TRBJ2-7 better at its end, which makes the J call doubtful. The germline V gene encodes CDR1 SEHNR and CDR2 FQNEAQ (reference sequence). This CDR3 is built from 12 residues. The CDR3 loop is CDSTSDYNEQYF. The CDR3, as DNA: TGTGACAGCACCTCGGACTACAACGAGCAGTACTTC.

The chain employs TRBV9 and TRBJ1-6, with D possibly TRBD1 on 6 matching bases. This CDR3 region has 17 residues. With 3 bases removed from V and 5 bases from J, the gap between germline ends came to 18 bases. CDR1 is SGDLS and CDR2 is YYNGEE in the germline V gene. The CDR3 spells CASSASEGGSHNSPLHF. As DNA, the CDR3 is TGTGCCAGCAGCGCCTCCGAGGGGGGGTCACATAATTCACCCCTCCACTTT.